The rows below give T cell receptor beta chains drawn from one sample of a study of beta chain features in type 1 diabetes. TCRdb's copy holds only in-frame clones and misses some; the assay was immunoSEQ multiplex PCR. The data show 900,000 or so clones, 15% to 20% seen once. The sequenced sample was naive CD4+ T cells from blood. These receptor sequences come from a woman aged 18-35 years in good health. Each CDR3 is given with its conserved first and last residue. Each record gives: clone size, D gene, J gene, V gene, CDR3 protein, CDR3 DNA. A D gene is named only where the DNA matches it firmly. Not all rows give a size; the values are once, few, many and, for expanded clones, a class.

many,TRBD1,TRBJ2-1,TRBV2,CASGQGYNEQFF,TGTGCCAGTGGACAGGGGTACAATGAGCAGTTCTTC
.,TRBD2,TRBJ2-7,TRBV11-2,CASSSIAGVSYEQYF,TGTGCCAGCAGCTCCATAGCGGGTGTCTCCTACGAGCAGTACTTC
few,.,TRBJ2-1,TRBV5-5,CAGSPTRDNEQFF,TGTGCCGGCAGCCCTACTAGGGACAATGAGCAGTTCTTC
.,.,TRBJ1-1,TRBV28,CASSFPGARGTEAFF,TGTGCCAGCAGTTTTCCGGGGGCGCGGGGCACTGAAGCTTTCTTT
.,TRBD2,TRBJ2-7,TRBV4-2,CASSQDVAGDDHEQYF,TGTGCCAGCAGCCAAGATGTTGCGGGAGATGACCACGAGCAGTACTTC
.,TRBD1,TRBJ2-5,TRBV18,CASSRTGGRETQYF,TGTGCCAGCTCACGGACAGGGGGCAGAGAGACCCAGTACTTC
few,TRBD2,TRBJ2-2,TRBV9,CASSVTSGRAPGELFF,TGTGCCAGCAGCGTGACAAGCGGGAGGGCCCCCGGGGAGCTGTTTTTT
.,.,TRBJ2-7,TRBV2,CASSKDRSYEQYF,TGTGCCAGCAGCAAGGACAGATCCTACGAGCAGTACTTC
.,.,TRBJ2-3,TRBV7-2,CASSLGGAFADTQYF,TGTGCCAGCAGCTTAGGCGGCGCGTTCGCAGATACGCAGTATTTT
.,TRBD2,TRBJ2-2,TRBV2,CASSPGRTSGNRYTGELFF,TGTGCCAGCAGCCCGGGGAGGACTAGCGGGAATAGGTACACCGGGGAGCTGTTTTTT
.,.,TRBJ1-1,TRBV2,CASTGHLTEAFF,TGTGCCAGCACTGGACACCTCACTGAAGCTTTCTTT